This TCR beta chain was identified during a study of T cell changes during pregnancy in multiple sclerosis. Sequencing was performed with immunoSEQ multiplex PCR; in TCRdb, only in-frame clones are kept and a portion is missing. The table includes about 38,000 clones, over 85% detected once. V dropped 3 bases and J dropped 9; count of bases not matched to a gene: 7. This CDR3 contains 13 residues. Germline V gene data show CDR1 as SGHAT and CDR2 as FQDESV (reference sequence). The sequence came from a female donor with multiple sclerosis, enrolled in a pregnancy study. The gene calls are TRBV11-1 and TRBJ1-1, with 7 bases identical to TRBD1. This sample comprised CD4+ T cells from peripheral blood mononuclear cells, obtained before pregnancy. CDR3 sequence: CASSFQAGGKAFF. In DNA, the CDR3 is TGTGCCAGCAGCTTCCAAGCAGGGGGGAAAGCTTTCTTT.